The 9 T cell receptor beta chains presented below share a single source sample, sequenced in a study of CD8 T cells in Susac syndrome. An input of roughly 0.5 to 1 ug of RNA was subjected to reverse transcription using random hexamers. TCRdb analysed the immunoSEQ multiplex PCR reads with MiXCR anew, one entry per CDR3 protein. Among 250,000 to 300,000 distinct CDR3 sequences listed, around nine tenths were seen once. The specimen sequenced was CD8+ T cells from PBMCs. Every receptor here comes from a human donor with multiple sclerosis.

The rearrangement joins TRBV12-3 or TRBV12-4 to TRBJ2-5, with a possible D match to TRBD2 (5 bases). Trimming cost V 6 bases and J 3 bases, with 8 bases left between them. This CDR3 comprises 12 residues. The CDR3 DNA is TGTGCCAGCAGGGACTTAGAAGAGACCCAGTACTTC. Translating gives CASRDLEETQYF.

The gene calls are TRBV12-3 or TRBV12-4 and TRBJ2-7; 8 bases line up with TRBD1. The CDR3 loop spans 15 amino acids. V shed 2 bases, J shed 5 bases, and the junction held 8 bases outside the gene matches. This chain's CDR3 is CASSLPDRATHEQYF. CDR3 coding DNA: TGTGCCAGCAGTTTACCGGACAGGGCTACCCACGAGCAGTACTTC.

This chain joins TRBV11-3 and TRBJ1-1, with unresolved D. The CDR3 is 13 amino acids. V lost 4 bases to trimming and J lost 1 base, with 7 bases between them. CDR1 is SGHNT and CDR2 is YENEEA in the germline V gene. The CDR3 bases are TGTGCCAGCAGCTGGACGAGGAACACTGAAGCTTTCTTT. It codes for CASSWTRNTEAFF.

V usage is TRBV29-1 and J usage is TRBJ2-1; TRBD2 aligns across 7 bases. V dropped 5 bases and J dropped 0; count of bases not matched to a gene: 4. CDR3 length equals 14 residues. In germline, CDR1 is SQVTM, CDR2 ANQGSEA. DNA for the CDR3: TGCAGCGTTCCTAGCGGAAACTCCTACAATGAGCAGTTCTTC. It specifies CSVPSGNSYNEQFF.

V gene TRBV6-4 combines with J gene TRBJ2-1; 9 nucleotides agree with TRBD2. The junction had 6 bases not matched to a gene; V was cut back by 3 bases and J by 6 bases. Germline values: CDR1 MRHNA, CDR2 SNTAGT. The CDR3 extends over 15 amino acids. The CDR3 DNA is TGTGCCAGCAGTGAAGGTAGCGGGAGCGTCAATGAGCAGTTCTTC. Protein product: CASSEGSGSVNEQFF.

The CDR3 is CASSLVTGQNTGELFF. DNA for the CDR3: TGTGCCAGCAGCTTAGTTACAGGACAGAACACCGGGGAGCTGTTTTTT. J is TRBJ2-2 and V is TRBV7-8; perhaps TRBD1 as D (5 bases). The CDR3 has 16 residues. The germline V and J ends were trimmed by 1 base and 1 base, with 10 bases remaining between them. The V gene's germline CDR1 is SGHVS and CDR2 FQNEAQ.

On this clonotype: The junction departs from germline at one end; a sequencing error may be responsible. This sequence joins TRBV23-1 and TRBJ2-7; D is possibly TRBD1 or TRBD2 (6 bases each). TRBV23-1 is an ORF, and what it does is uncertain. CDR3 length equals 10 residues. The CDR3 region is CASSTGLRGF. In nucleotides, the CDR3 is TGCGCCAGCAGTACAGGGTTGCGGGGCTTC.

The chain joins TRBV4-1 to TRBJ2-2; D remains ambiguous. The CDR3 has 15 amino acids. Germline V gene sequence: CDR1 MGHRA, CDR2 YSYEKL. V was cut by 4 bases and J by 0 bases, with 9 bases left in between. DNA of the CDR3: TGCGCCAGCAGCCTCGCACAGTCGAACACCGGGGAGCTGTTTTTT. Protein sequence: CASSLAQSNTGELFF.

This chain joins TRBV20-1 and TRBJ2-7; D is perhaps TRBD2 (6 bases). V dropped 0 bases and J dropped 5 bases, with 8 bases sitting between them. CDR1 is DFQATT, CDR2 SNEGSKA, per germline (reference sequence). The length of the CDR3 is 12 residues. The CDR3 region is CSARDRRDEQYF. The DNA of the CDR3 is TGCAGTGCTAGAGATCGGAGGGACGAGCAGTACTTC.